This T cell receptor (beta chain) was sequenced for a study of Graves' ophthalmopathy and Graves' hyperthyroidism. Amplification targeted the TCR beta CDR3 regions, with RNA transcripts as the source material. HTBI-primed RT-PCR formed the first round, and a multiplex PCR formed the second. TCRdb recomputed calls from the multiplex PCR reads with MiXCR, one row per CDR3 protein. The data contain about 480,000 distinct CDR3 sequences, approximately 15% of them singletons. Trimming stripped 3 bases from V and 10 bases from J, with 21 bases between. The CDR3 length is 15 residues. CDR1 and CDR2 from the germline V gene are MDHEN and SYDVKM.

Specimen: blood. The rearrangement uses TRBV28 and TRBJ1-1; D is possibly TRBD1 (6 bases). The receptor's source is a young woman with Graves' ophthalmopathy. CDR3 bases: TGTGCCAGCAGTTTTAGGAAGGGGGGCGCGGGGGTAGCTTTCTTT. The encoded protein is CASSFRKGGAGVAFF.